The TCR beta chain under discussion was sequenced for a study of molecular identifiers for immune sequencing clone quantification. Study outcomes and limitations: Detection of one spiked Jurkat cell's TCR RNA reportedly worked in 1 million or so naive cells.

There are a few counts of this clonotype. Antigen: not known. This CDR3 has 17 residues. CDR1 and CDR2 from the germline V gene are LNHDA and SQIVND (reference sequence). Germline trimming cut 4 bases from V and 3 bases from J; bases unmatched to any gene: 12. CD8+CD4-CCR7+CD45RA+ sorting gave the naive CD8 T cells. As previously described, bulk TCR libraries were made using listed TCR primers. TCRdb processed the PCR reads anew with MiXCR; each CDR3 protein has one entry. Counted here are 97,000 or so distinct CDR3 sequences, approximately 24% occurring once; the ten biggest clones make up roughly 0.94%.

The chain is built from TRBV19 and TRBJ2-1; 7 bases match TRBD1. The sequenced sample was naive CD8+ T cells from blood, with Jurkat cell RNA spiked in. Subset given: FACS-sorted CD8+CD4-CCR7+CD45RA+ naive T cells. This TCR came from a human donor in good health. Some libraries in this study had Jurkat cell RNA spiked in. The CDR3 bases are TGTGCCAGTAGTAGTACCGGGACAGCATTTATCTACAATGAGCAGTTCTTC. Encoded protein: CASSSTGTAFIYNEQFF.